This T cell receptor beta chain stems from a study of blood T cell repertoires in COVID-19. In the study overall: Spain, Italy and the United States supplied samples that represented acute and convalescent COVID-19. PBMCs, B-cell-depleted T cells, or T cells provided the cDNA or gDNA that made up the material.

In germline, CDR1 is KGHDR, CDR2 SFDVKD. Trimming removed 7 bases at V and 7 bases at J, with 18 bases between. CDR3 size: 15 residues. This clone occurred a few times. Per the study methods: Nucleated cell counts were estimated from reference gene primer amplification. Measured with immunoSEQ multiplex PCR; TCRdb has only the in-frame clones, and not every one. That table is the source of V, J and clone size, and D and trimming were worked out from the DNA. The table has approximately 150,000 clones, roughly three quarters seen once. Sequencing was performed on peripheral blood. The chain is built from TRBV24-1 and TRBJ2-2; weak D call: TRBD2 (6 bases). This clonotype was sampled from a man aged 45-65 years with active or convalescent COVID-19. In DNA form, the CDR3 reads TGTGCCACCAGAGGCAGCCGGGGGATCGGCGGGGAGCTGTTTTTT. It yields the protein CATRGSRGIGGELFF.